This T cell receptor beta chain was identified in a study of beta chain features in type 1 diabetes. Study findings and constraints: Moderate yet significant TCRB CDR3 shortening was seen in Type 1 diabetes patients in all four CD4+ subsets. Patients showed naive, central memory and Treg TCRB repertoires that appeared more similar than those of healthy donors. The VDJ junctions of type 1 diabetes patients carried fewer insertions and more deletions.

This clone has a handful of counts. Its cognate antigen is unknown. Expressed TCRB transcripts got sequenced, as all isolated RNA was reverse transcribed. TCRdb's table, derived via immunoSEQ multiplex PCR, lists solely in-frame clones and lacks some. The sample has over 40,000 clones; over 60% are singletons. The CDR3 runs 14 residues. J lost 7 bases, V lost 5 bases, and 6 bases had no gene match. Germline assignment: CDR1 SEHNR and CDR2 FQNEAQ (reference sequence). Every single donor gave one heparinised blood draw, and these averaged roughly 120 mL. The chain uses TRBV7-9 and TRBJ2-1; 9 nucleotides align to TRBD1. The sequenced sample consisted of Tregs from blood. This clonotype originated in a woman aged 18-30 years with type 1 diabetes. The CDR3 is CASSVGQGRNEQFF. CDR3 coding DNA: TGTGCCAGCAGCGTCGGACAGGGGAGGAATGAGCAGTTCTTC.